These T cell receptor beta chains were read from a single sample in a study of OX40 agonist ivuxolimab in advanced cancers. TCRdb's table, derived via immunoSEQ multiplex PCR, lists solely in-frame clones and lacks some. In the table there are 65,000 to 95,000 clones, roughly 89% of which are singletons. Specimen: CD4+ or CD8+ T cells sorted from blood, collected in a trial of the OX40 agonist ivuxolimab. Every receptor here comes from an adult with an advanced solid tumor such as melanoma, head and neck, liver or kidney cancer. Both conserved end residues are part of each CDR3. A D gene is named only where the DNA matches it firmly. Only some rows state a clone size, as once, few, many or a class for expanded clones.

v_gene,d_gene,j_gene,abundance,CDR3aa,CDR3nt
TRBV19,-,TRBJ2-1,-,CASSFEAWGNEQFF,TGTGCCAGTAGTTTTGAGGCCTGGGGCAATGAGCAGTTCTTC
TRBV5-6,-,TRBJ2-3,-,CASSLYSSRRTDTQYF,TGTGCCAGCAGCTTGTACTCTAGCCGAAGGACAGATACGCAGTATTTT
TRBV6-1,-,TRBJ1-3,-,CASSTSGNTIYF,-
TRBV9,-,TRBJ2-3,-,CASSDPQITDTQYF,TGTGCCAGCAGCGATCCTCAAATAACGGATACGCAGTATTTT
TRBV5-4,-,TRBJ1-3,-,CASQPGSVSGNTIYF,TGTGCCAGCCAACCCGGTAGCGTCTCTGGAAACACCATATATTTT
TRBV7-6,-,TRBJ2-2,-,CASSVTGGVAGELFF,TGTGCCAGCAGTGTAACAGGGGGGGTCGCCGGGGAGCTGTTTTTT
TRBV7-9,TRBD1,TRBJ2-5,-,CASSWPGQGRETQYF,TGTGCCAGCAGCTGGCCAGGACAGGGAAGGGAGACCCAGTACTTC
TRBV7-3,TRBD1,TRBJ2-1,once,CASSLSRDRGNEQFF,TGTGCCAGCAGCTTATCCCGGGACAGGGGCAATGAGCAGTTCTTC
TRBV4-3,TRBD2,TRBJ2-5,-,CASSQDASGYQETQYF,TGCGCCAGCAGCCAAGATGCTAGCGGCTACCAAGAGACCCAGTACTTC
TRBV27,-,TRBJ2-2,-,CANIPPWLGKPGELFF,TGTGCCAATATACCCCCGTGGTTGGGTAAACCCGGGGAGCTGTTTTTT
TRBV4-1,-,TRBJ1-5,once,CASSQEGYSNQPQHF,TGCGCCAGCAGCCAAGAGGGTTATAGCAATCAGCCCCAGCATTTT
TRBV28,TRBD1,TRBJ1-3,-,CASSWGTESSGNTIYF,TGTGCCAGCAGTTGGGGGACAGAGAGCTCTGGAAACACCATATATTTT
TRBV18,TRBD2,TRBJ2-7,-,CASSPIASGTSSYEQYF,TGTGCCAGCTCACCAATAGCTAGCGGGACGAGCTCCTACGAGCAGTACTTC
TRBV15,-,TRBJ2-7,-,CATSRDLHREQYF,TGTGCCACCAGCAGAGACCTCCATCGGGAGCAGTACTTC
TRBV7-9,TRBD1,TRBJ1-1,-,CASSSKGGTGENTEAFF,TGTGCCAGCAGCTCAAAGGGAGGGACAGGGGAGAACACTGAAGCTTTCTTT
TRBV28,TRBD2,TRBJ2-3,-,CASMGRDRNSGASTDTQYF,TGTGCCAGCATGGGCCGGGACCGAAATAGCGGGGCCAGCACAGATACGCAGTATTTT
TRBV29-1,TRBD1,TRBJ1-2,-,CSVGAGTEWGYTF,TGCAGCGTTGGAGCCGGGACAGAGTGGGGCTACACCTTC
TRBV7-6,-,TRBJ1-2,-,CARNLVGTPNPNYGYTF,TGTGCCCGCAACCTTGTGGGTACCCCAAATCCTAACTATGGCTACACCTTC
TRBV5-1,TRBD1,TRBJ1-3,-,CASSPLTGGAPGNTIYF,TGCGCCAGCAGCCCATTAACAGGGGGCGCCCCAGGAAACACCATATATTTT
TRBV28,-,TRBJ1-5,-,CASSLTVTPGGGRPQHF,TGTGCCAGCAGCCTCACAGTGACTCCCGGGGGGGGGCGGCCCCAGCATTTT
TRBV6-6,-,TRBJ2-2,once,CASSYSTGDTGELFF,TGTGCCAGCAGTTATTCTACTGGTGACACCGGGGAGCTGTTTTTT
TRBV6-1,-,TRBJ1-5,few,CASSGGGGSNQPQHF,TGTGCCAGCAGTGGGGGAGGGGGATCCAATCAGCCCCAGCATTTT
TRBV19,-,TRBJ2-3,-,CASSILESRATQYF,TGTGCCAGTAGTATTCTAGAAAGTCGTGCTACGCAGTATTTT
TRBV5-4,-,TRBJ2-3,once,CASSLGAEGTDTQYF,TGTGCCAGCAGCTTGGGTGCGGAAGGCACAGATACGCAGTATTTT
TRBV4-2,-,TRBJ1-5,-,CASSQDRSNQPQHF,TGTGCCAGCAGCCAAGATCGGTCCAATCAGCCCCAGCATTTT
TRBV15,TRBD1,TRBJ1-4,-,CATSGTGAQTNEKLFF,TGTGCCACCAGCGGGACAGGGGCCCAAACTAATGAAAAACTGTTTTTT
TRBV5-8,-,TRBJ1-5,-,CASSLQGDSNQPQHF,TGTGCCAGCAGCCTACAGGGAGATAGCAATCAGCCCCAGCATTTT
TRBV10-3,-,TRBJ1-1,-,CAITGGGGTTEAFF,TGTGCCATCACCGGAGGGGGGGGGACCACTGAAGCTTTCTTT
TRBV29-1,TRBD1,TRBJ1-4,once,CSVFDREGNEKLFF,TGCAGCGTTTTTGACAGGGAGGGGAATGAAAAACTGTTTTTT
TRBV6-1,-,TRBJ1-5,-,CASKGGAWVQPQHF,TGTGCCAGCAAGGGCGGGGCATGGGTTCAGCCCCAGCATTTT
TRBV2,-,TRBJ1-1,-,CASRRGSQTEAFF,TGTGCCAGCAGGCGGGGGTCGCAGACTGAAGCTTTCTTT
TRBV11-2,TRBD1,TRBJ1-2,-,CASRGQVPYGYTF,TGTGCCAGCAGGGGACAGGTCCCCTATGGCTACACCTTC
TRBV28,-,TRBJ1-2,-,CASQKQLYGYTF,TGTGCCAGCCAGAAACAGCTCTATGGCTACACCTTC
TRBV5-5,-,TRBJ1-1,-,CASSLVKMNTEAFF,TGTGCCAGCAGCCTGGTAAAAATGAACACTGAAGCTTTCTTT
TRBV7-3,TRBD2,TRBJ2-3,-,CASTPSGASTDTQYF,TGTGCCAGCACCCCTAGCGGGGCAAGCACAGATACGCAGTATTTT
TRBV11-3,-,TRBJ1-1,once,CASSLEGQTTEAFF,TGTGCCAGCAGCTTAGAGGGACAAACTACAGAAGCTTTCTTT
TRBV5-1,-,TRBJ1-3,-,CASASSGLSGNTIYF,TGCGCCAGCGCGTCCTCAGGGCTATCTGGAAACACCATATATTTT
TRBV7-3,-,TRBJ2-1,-,CASSLGSTENNEQFF,TGTGCCAGCAGCTTGGGCTCCACCGAGAACAATGAGCAGTTCTTC
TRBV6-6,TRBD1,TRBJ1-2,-,CASSQTGGANYGYTF,TGTGCCAGCAGCCAAACAGGGGGAGCTAACTATGGCTACACCTTC
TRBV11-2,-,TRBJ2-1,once,CASSPNNEQFF,TGTGCCAGCAGCCCCAACAATGAGCAGTTCTTC
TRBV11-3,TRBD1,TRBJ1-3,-,CASSFGQGSGNTIYF,TGTGCCAGCAGCTTCGGACAGGGGAGTGGAAACACCATATATTTT
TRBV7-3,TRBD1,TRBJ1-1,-,CASSLGTDGTEAFF,TGTGCCAGCAGCCTCGGGACAGATGGCACTGAAGCTTTCTTT
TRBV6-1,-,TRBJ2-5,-,CASSSSGNRQETQYF,TGTGCCAGCAGTAGTAGCGGTAACCGCCAAGAGACCCAGTACTTC
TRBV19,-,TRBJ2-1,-,CASSLVRAGEQFF,TGTGCCAGTAGCTTAGTAAGAGCGGGTGAGCAGTTCTTC
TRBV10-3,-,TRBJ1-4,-,CAIRNRGDEKLFF,TGTGCCATCCGGAACCGCGGAGATGAAAAACTGTTTTTT
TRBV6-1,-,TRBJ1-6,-,CASSRQDSHNSPLHF,TGTGCCAGCAGTCGCCAGGACTCCCATAATTCACCCCTCCACTTT
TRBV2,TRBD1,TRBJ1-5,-,CASRGRTGWNQPQHF,TGTGCCAGCAGGGGGCGGACAGGGTGGAATCAGCCCCAGCATTTT
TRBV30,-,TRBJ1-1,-,CAWTWDGKAFF,TGTGCCTGGACCTGGGACGGGAAAGCTTTCTTT